The sample holds a few counts of the clone carrying this T cell receptor (beta chain). Clones were sequenced by immunoSEQ multiplex PCR, and TCRdb holds only the in-frame ones, with some missing. The table includes around 200,000 clones, around nine tenths detected once. From germline, CDR1 is MNHNS and CDR2 SASEGT. The V end lost 2 bases, the J end lost 1 base, and 18 bases lay between the germline ends. This CDR3 is 17 amino acids long. These data are taken from a study of blood T cell repertoires in COVID-19. Study-wide background: PBMCs, B-cell-depleted T cells, or T cells provided the cDNA or gDNA that made up the material.

This TCR came from a man between 65 and 80 years old with acute or convalescent COVID-19. The chain is built from TRBV6-1 and TRBJ2-7; a weak D match, TRBD1 (6 bases). The sequenced material came from peripheral blood. The CDR3 protein is CASSESSNRVTSYEQYF. The CDR3 region has the DNA TGTGCCAGCAGTGAATCCTCAAACAGGGTGACTTCCTACGAGCAGTACTTC.